These 20 T cell receptor beta chains share one sample of origin, sequenced in a study of control samples from healthy donors and cancer patients. TCRdb keeps only in-frame clones here, not all; method: immunoSEQ multiplex PCR. The sample comprises under 65,000 clones, 80% to 90% of which are singletons, and around 2.8% rests with the top ten. Sequenced: PBMCs. The origin of the receptors is a woman aged 45-60 years with lung cancer.

The rearrangement links TRBV6-5 to TRBJ1-1; TRBD1 aligns across 9 bases. Germline CDR1 is MNHEY and CDR2 is SVGAGI. V lost 1 base and J lost 5; bases outside the gene matches: 5. CDR3 size: 15 residues. Here the CDR3 DNA reads TGTGCCAGCAGTTACTTCTCGACAGGGGGAACTGAAGCTTTCTTT. Translating gives CASSYFSTGGTEAFF.

V is TRBV15 and J is TRBJ1-4; no firm D call. There are 13 residues in the CDR3. V lost 1 base and J 3 bases, leaving 3 bases between the germline ends. Germline CDR1 and CDR2: LNHNV and YYDKDF (reference sequence). CDR3 DNA: TGTGCCACCAGCAGAGGGTCTAATGAAAAACTGTTTTTT. Amino acids: CATSRGSNEKLFF.

The CDR3 sequence is CASSLYSGSSISGNTIYF. The CDR3 DNA reads TGTGCCAGCAGCTTATATTCAGGAAGTAGTATCTCTGGAAACACCATATATTTT. The rearrangement links TRBV7-8 to TRBJ1-3; D uncertain. This CDR3 has 18 residues. Trimming removed 2 bases at V and 0 bases at J, with 17 bases between. Germline lookup yields CDR1 SGHVS and CDR2 FQNEAQ.

The chain carries TRBV7-8 and TRBJ1-1, with D unclear. Germline CDR1 is SGHVS and CDR2 is FQNEAQ. Trimming removed 3 bases from V and 5 bases from J, with 16 bases in between. The CDR3 totals 15 residues. The CDR3 DNA follows: TGTGCCAGCAGCTTCCCGGGATTGCGGGGAACTGAAGCTTTCTTT. This sequence encodes CASSFPGLRGTEAFF.

The gene calls are TRBV18 and TRBJ1-2, with D possibly being TRBD1 (5 bases). Germline lookup yields CDR1 KGHSH and CDR2 LQKENI. V lost 2 bases to trimming and J lost 5 bases, with 12 bases between them. The CDR3 is 14 residues long. CDR3 coding DNA: TGTGCCAGCTCACCATCTCAGGGCGTTTATGGCTACACCTTC. Its protein product is CASSPSQGVYGYTF.

The CDR3 nucleotides read TGTGCCAGCAGCCCGGGACCGGGGATGGGATCACCCCTCCACTTT. Amino acids: CASSPGPGMGSPLHF. The chain couples TRBV11-3 to TRBJ1-6; D is perhaps TRBD1 (5 bases). The CDR3 has 15 amino acids. V was shortened by 5 bases and J by 10 bases, with 18 bases between the two germline ends. From germline, CDR1 is SGHNT and CDR2 YENEEA. The complete variable domain, with remaining parts taken from reference TRBV11-3 and TRBJ1-6, reads EAGVVQSPRYKIIEKKQPVAFWCNPISGHNTLYWYLQNLGQGPELLIRYENEEAVDDSQLPKDRFSAERLKGVDSTLKIQPAELGDSAVYLCASSPGPGMGSPLHFGNGTRLTVT.

This chain connects TRBV9 to TRBJ2-3; TRBD2 agrees at 10 bases. Germline-derived CDR1 and CDR2 are SGDLS and YYNGEE. The CDR3 totals 16 residues. The junction had 5 bases not matched to a gene; V was cut back by 0 bases and J by 4 bases. In DNA form, the CDR3 reads TGTGCCAGCAGCGTAGTAGCGGGGGGCGGTTCAGATACGCAGTATTTT. The encoded protein is CASSVVAGGGSDTQYF.

The rearrangement uses TRBV18 and TRBJ1-2; TRBD1 matches 7 bases. CDR3 length: 12 amino acids. Trimming removed 3 bases from V and 8 bases from J; junction bases left unmatched: 3. From germline, CDR1 is KGHSH and CDR2 LQKENI. The CDR3 DNA sequence: TGTGCCAGCTCACCCGACAGGGACGGCTACACCTTC. It encodes CASSPDRDGYTF.

The chain employs TRBV29-1 and TRBJ2-2, with D uncertain. The CDR3 has 11 amino acids. Germline lookup yields CDR1 SQVTM and CDR2 ANQGSEA. The ends were cut back, 7 bases at V and 6 bases at J, with 9 bases in the middle. CDR3 protein: CSAEWAGELFF. The CDR3 DNA sequence: TGCAGCGCCGAGTGGGCCGGGGAGCTGTTTTTT.

This chain links TRBV6-5 with TRBJ2-2; 7 bases are shared with TRBD1. Per the germline V gene, CDR1 is MNHEY and CDR2 is SVGAGI. V lost 2 bases, J lost 2 bases, and 2 bases stayed unmatched. There are 15 residues in the CDR3. CDR3 coding DNA: TGTGCCAGCAGTTACGGGGACAGAAACACCGGGGAGCTGTTTTTT. Its translation: CASSYGDRNTGELFF.

The rearrangement joins TRBV29-1 to TRBJ1-2; TRBD1 might be the D (6 bases). This CDR3 contains 13 residues. V was trimmed by 7 bases and J by 4 bases, leaving 16 bases between them. Germline CDR1 and CDR2: SQVTM and ANQGSEA. In nucleotides, the CDR3 is TGCAGCGCCCGCCAGACAGGCTCCTATGGCTACACCTTC. It is translated as CSARQTGSYGYTF.

The chain recombines TRBV5-4 with TRBJ2-7; 8 positions agree with TRBD1. The CDR3 contains 14 residues. V lost 1 base and J lost 6; bases outside the gene matches: 6. Germline values: CDR1 SGHNT, CDR2 YYREEE (reference sequence). This chain's CDR3 is CASSLKTGVSEQYF. The CDR3 DNA is TGTGCCAGCAGCTTGAAGACAGGGGTTTCCGAGCAGTACTTC.

This clone was picked up one time. V usage is TRBV18 and J usage is TRBJ1-1, with D perhaps TRBD1 (5 bases). Deletions cut 3 bases from V and 0 bases from J, with 17 bases between. Germline V gene data show CDR1 as KGHSH and CDR2 as LQKENI. CDR3 length equals 17 residues. CDR3 in DNA: TGTGCCAGCTCACCGAGATTGGGGGACGGTTTGAACACTGAAGCTTTCTTT. Its protein is CASSPRLGDGLNTEAFF. The complete variable domain, with remaining parts taken from reference TRBV18 and TRBJ1-1, reads NAGVMQNPRHLVRRRGQEARLRCSPMKGHSHVYWYRQLPEEGLKFMVYLQKENIIDESGMPKERFSAEFPKEGPSILRIQQVVRGDSAAYFCASSPRLGDGLNTEAFFGQGTRLTVV.

This clone turned up a few times. This chain uses TRBV6-5 with TRBJ2-7; D remains unclear. The CDR3 length is 14 residues. Trimming cost V 2 bases and J 0 bases, with 8 bases left between them. Germline V gene lookup returns CDR1 MNHEY and CDR2 SVGAGI. CDR3 loop: CASSYPLSSYEQYF. The CDR3 bases are TGTGCCAGCAGTTACCCCTTGAGCTCCTACGAGCAGTACTTC.

V gene TRBV24-1 combines with J gene TRBJ2-2, with D perhaps matching TRBD1 or TRBD2 (5 bases each). This CDR3 contains 14 residues. Germline-derived CDR1 and CDR2 are KGHDR and SFDVKD. The V end lost 4 bases, the J end lost 7 bases, and 12 bases lay between the germline ends. The CDR3 region is CATSERGVGGELFF. The CDR3 DNA is TGTGCCACCAGTGAGAGGGGCGTTGGCGGGGAGCTGTTTTTT.

V is TRBV19 and J is TRBJ1-5; possible D gene TRBD1, 5 bases. Trimming stripped 4 bases from V and 0 bases from J, with 16 bases between. Germline V lookup: CDR1 LNHDA, CDR2 SQIVND (reference sequence). The CDR3 is made up of 17 amino acids. The CDR3 DNA sequence: TGTGCCAGTAGTAATGGGGCCGCCATTTATAGCAATCAGCCCCAGCATTTT. Protein sequence: CASSNGAAIYSNQPQHF.

The chain employs TRBV18 and TRBJ1-2; D remains unclear. The CDR3 consists of 15 residues. V lost 2 bases, J lost 1 base, and 11 bases lay in between. CDR1 and CDR2 from the germline V gene are KGHSH and LQKENI. CDR3 in amino acids: CASSPGPRSNYGYTF. In DNA form, the CDR3 reads TGTGCCAGCTCACCAGGCCCCCGGAGTAACTATGGCTACACCTTC. Based on the CDR3 plus reference TRBV18 and TRBJ1-2, the full variable domain is NAGVMQNPRHLVRRRGQEARLRCSPMKGHSHVYWYRQLPEEGLKFMVYLQKENIIDESGMPKERFSAEFPKEGPSILRIQQVVRGDSAAYFCASSPGPRSNYGYTFGSGTRLTVV.

The gene calls are TRBV27 and TRBJ2-6; TRBD2 matches at 7 bases. Per germline, CDR1 MNHEY and CDR2 SMNVEV (reference sequence). The CDR3 contains 18 residues. The V gene end was trimmed by 5 bases and the J gene end by 5 bases; junction bases not matched to a gene: 15. The CDR3 sequence is CASSTRGGPLSRANVLTF. DNA for the CDR3: TGTGCCAGCAGTACCCGGGGAGGGCCTCTATCTAGGGCCAACGTCCTGACTTTC.

The rearrangement joins TRBV12-5 to TRBJ1-6, with D possibly being TRBD1 (6 bases). The CDR3 spans 14 residues. Trimming shortened V by 6 bases and J by 5 bases, and 11 bases separated the two germline ends. CDR1 and CDR2 (germline): LGHNT, FRNRAP. CDR3 loop: CASGPTGDNSPLHF. CDR3 in DNA: TGTGCTAGTGGGCCGACAGGCGATAATTCACCCCTCCACTTT.

V usage is TRBV2 and J usage is TRBJ1-2; D is ambiguous. The CDR3 consists of 13 residues. Between the trimmed V and J ends, which lost 2 bases and 8 bases, there was a span of 12 bases. CDR1 and CDR2 (germline): SNHLY, FYNNEI. The CDR3 DNA sequence: TGTGCCAGCAGTGAATGGGCGAGTGAAGGCTACACCTTC. The encoded protein is CASSEWASEGYTF.